The rows below give T cell receptor beta chains drawn from one sample of a study of T cell responses to AZD1222 COVID-19 vaccine. Sequencing was performed with immunoSEQ multiplex PCR; in TCRdb, only in-frame clones are kept and a portion is missing. The table has 68,000 or so clones, 65% to 80% seen once. The material sequenced was peripheral blood, taken on day 0 of AZD1222 vaccination. The receptor source for this set is an adult in good health. Both conserved end residues are part of each CDR3.

TRBJ1-1 | TRBV10-1 | CASSPGPNTEAFF
TRBJ2-7 | TRBV20-1 | CSAQAGYEQYF
TRBJ1-2 | TRBV10-1 | CASTPRAAGLSYGYTF
TRBJ1-4 | TRBV4-3 | CASSQGATTNEKLFF
TRBJ2-7 | TRBV28 | CARFFETYEQYF
TRBJ2-5 | TRBV5-6 | CASSGGLAGIQETQYF
TRBJ2-3 | TRBV12-3/TRBV12-4 | CASSDSSTDTQYF
TRBJ1-2 | TRBV2 | CASQRQDVWPYGYTF
TRBJ1-1 | TRBV19 | CASNQYTEAFF
TRBJ2-7 | TRBV19 | CASSPHLGQGGVYEQYF
TRBJ2-1 | TRBV7-2 | CASSLVREQFF
TRBJ2-5 | TRBV12-5 | CASGLRKGGKTPQETQYF
TRBJ1-5 | TRBV12-3/TRBV12-4 | CASSTQGDQPQHF
TRBJ2-1 | TRBV6-4 | CARLYNEQFF
TRBJ1-2 | TRBV5-6 | CASSLGTESYGYTF